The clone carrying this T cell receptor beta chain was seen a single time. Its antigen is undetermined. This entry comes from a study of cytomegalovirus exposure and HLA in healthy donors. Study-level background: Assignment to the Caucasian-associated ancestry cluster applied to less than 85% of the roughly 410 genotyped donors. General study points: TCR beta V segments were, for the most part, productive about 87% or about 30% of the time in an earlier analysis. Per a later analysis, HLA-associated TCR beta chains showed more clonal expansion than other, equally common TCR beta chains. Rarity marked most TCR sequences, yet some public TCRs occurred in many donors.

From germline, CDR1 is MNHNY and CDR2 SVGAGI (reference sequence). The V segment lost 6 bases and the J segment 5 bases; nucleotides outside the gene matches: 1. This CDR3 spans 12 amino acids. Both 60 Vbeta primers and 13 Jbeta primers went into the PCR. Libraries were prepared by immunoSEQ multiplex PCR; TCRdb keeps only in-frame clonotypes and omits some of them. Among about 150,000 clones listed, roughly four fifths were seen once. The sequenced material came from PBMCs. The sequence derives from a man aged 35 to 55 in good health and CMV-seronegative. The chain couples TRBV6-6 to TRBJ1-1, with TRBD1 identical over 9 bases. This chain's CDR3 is CASRTGGTEAFF. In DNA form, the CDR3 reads TGTGCCAGCAGGACAGGGGGGACTGAAGCTTTCTTT.